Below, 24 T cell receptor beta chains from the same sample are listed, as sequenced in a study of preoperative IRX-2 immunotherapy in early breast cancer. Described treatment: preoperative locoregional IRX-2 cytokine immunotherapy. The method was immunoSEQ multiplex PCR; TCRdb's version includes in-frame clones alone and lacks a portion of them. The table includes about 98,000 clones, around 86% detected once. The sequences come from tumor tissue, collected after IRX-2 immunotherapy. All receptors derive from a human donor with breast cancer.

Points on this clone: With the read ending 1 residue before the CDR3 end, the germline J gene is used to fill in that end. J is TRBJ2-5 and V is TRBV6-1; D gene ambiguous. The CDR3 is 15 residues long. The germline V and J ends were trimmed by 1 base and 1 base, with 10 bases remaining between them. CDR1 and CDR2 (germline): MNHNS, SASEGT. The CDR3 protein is CASSEGSGFQETQYF. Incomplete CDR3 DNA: TGTGCCAGCAGTGAAGGATCGGGCTTCCAAGAGACCCAGTAC.

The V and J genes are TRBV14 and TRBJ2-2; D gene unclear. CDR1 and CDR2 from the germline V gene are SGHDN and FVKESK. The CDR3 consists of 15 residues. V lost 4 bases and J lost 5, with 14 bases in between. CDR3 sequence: CASSLNLVGTGELFF. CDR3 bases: TGTGCCAGCAGCCTTAACTTGGTCGGGACCGGGGAGCTGTTTTTT.

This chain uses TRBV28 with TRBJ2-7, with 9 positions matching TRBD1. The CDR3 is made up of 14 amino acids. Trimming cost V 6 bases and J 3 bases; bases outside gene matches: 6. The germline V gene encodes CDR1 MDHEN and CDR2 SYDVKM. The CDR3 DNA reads TGTGCCAGCAGGCTGACAGGGGGGGTCTACGAGCAGTACTTC. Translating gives CASRLTGGVYEQYF. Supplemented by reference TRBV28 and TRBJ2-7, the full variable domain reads DVKVTQSSRYLVKRTGEKVFLECVQDMDHENMFWYRQDPGLGLRLIYFSYDVKMKEKGDIPEGYSVSREKKERFSLILESASTNQTSMYLCASRLTGGVYEQYFGPGTRLTVT.

The CDR3 is CASSLTAHREHGELFF. CDR3 in DNA: TGTGCCAGCAGTCTCACTGCCCACAGGGAACACGGGGAGCTGTTTTTT. V gene TRBV6-8 combines with J gene TRBJ2-2; D possibly corresponds to TRBD1 (6 bases). Deletions cut 5 bases from V and 7 bases from J, with 20 bases between. CDR3 length: 16 residues. CDR1 is MNHGY, CDR2 SAAAGT, per germline.

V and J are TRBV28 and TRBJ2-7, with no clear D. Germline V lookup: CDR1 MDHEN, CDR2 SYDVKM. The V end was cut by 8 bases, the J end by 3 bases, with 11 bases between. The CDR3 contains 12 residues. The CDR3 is CASRYGVYEQYF. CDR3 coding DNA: TGTGCCAGCCGGTATGGGGTCTACGAGCAGTACTTC.

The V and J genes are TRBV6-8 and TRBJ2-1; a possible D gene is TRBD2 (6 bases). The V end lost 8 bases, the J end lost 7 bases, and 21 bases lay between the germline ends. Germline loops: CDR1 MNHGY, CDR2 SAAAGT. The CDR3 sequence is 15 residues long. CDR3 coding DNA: TGTGCCAGCCGTAGCACCTCAACGGGGGTGAATGAGCAGTTCTTC. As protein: CASRSTSTGVNEQFF.

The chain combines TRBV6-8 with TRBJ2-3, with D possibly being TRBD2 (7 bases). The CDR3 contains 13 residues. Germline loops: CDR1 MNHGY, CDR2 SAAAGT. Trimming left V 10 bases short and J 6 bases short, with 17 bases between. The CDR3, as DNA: TGTGCCACCCAGTCCGGGGGGCAGGATACGCAGTATTTT. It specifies CATQSGGQDTQYF.

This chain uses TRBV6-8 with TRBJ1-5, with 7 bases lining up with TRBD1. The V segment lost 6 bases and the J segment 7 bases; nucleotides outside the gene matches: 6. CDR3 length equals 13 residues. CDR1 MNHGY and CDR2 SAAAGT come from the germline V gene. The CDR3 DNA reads TGTGCCAGCAGGTCCCAGGGGGGACAGCCCCAGCATTTT. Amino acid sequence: CASRSQGGQPQHF.

The chain's CDR3 is CASSSVVNTEAFF. DNA for the CDR3: TGTGCCAGCAGTTCCGTGGTGAACACTGAAGCTTTCTTT. The genes are TRBV6-8 and TRBJ1-1; no reliable D call. V was trimmed by 4 bases and J by 0 bases, leaving 6 bases between them. The CDR3 has 13 residues. Germline V gives CDR1 MNHGY, CDR2 SAAAGT.

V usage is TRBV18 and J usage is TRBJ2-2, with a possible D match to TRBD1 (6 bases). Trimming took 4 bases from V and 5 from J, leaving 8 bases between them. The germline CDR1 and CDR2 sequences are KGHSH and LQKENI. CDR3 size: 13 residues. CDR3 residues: CASSRQATGELFF. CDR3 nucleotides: TGTGCCAGCTCACGACAGGCGACCGGGGAGCTGTTTTTT.

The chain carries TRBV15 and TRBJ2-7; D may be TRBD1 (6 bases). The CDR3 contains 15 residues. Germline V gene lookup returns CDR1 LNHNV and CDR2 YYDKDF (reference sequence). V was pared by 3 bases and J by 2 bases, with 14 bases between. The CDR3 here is CATSSSRGAAYEQYF. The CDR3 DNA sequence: TGTGCCACCAGCAGTTCCAGGGGCGCGGCCTACGAGCAGTACTTC.

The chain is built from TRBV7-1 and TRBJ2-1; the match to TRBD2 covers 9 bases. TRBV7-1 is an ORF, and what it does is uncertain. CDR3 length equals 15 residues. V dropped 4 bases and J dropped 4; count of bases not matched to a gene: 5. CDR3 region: CASSLAAGGYNEQFF. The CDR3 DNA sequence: TGTGCCAGCAGCTTAGCCGCGGGAGGGTACAATGAGCAGTTCTTC.

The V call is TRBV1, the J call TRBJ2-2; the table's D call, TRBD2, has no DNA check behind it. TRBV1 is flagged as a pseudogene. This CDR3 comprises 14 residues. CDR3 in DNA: TGCGCCAGCAGCCAAGGATCTGAGACCGGGGAGCTGTTTTTT. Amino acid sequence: CASSQGSETGELFF.

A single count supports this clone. The CDR3, as DNA: TGTGCCAGCAGCAAAAATCAAGAGACCCAGTACTTC. Protein sequence: CASSKNQETQYF. This sequence joins TRBV6-7 and TRBJ2-5; no firm D call. TRBV6-7 is reported as an ORF; its role is uncertain. Trimming removed 6 bases from V and 2 bases from J, with 7 bases in between. The CDR3 spans 12 residues.

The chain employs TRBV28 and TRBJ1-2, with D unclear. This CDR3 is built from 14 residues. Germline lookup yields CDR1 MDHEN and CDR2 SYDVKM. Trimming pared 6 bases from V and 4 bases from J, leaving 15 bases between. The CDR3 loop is CASSGSGQTYGYTF. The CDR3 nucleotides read TGTGCCAGCAGCGGATCGGGCCAGACCTATGGCTACACCTTC.

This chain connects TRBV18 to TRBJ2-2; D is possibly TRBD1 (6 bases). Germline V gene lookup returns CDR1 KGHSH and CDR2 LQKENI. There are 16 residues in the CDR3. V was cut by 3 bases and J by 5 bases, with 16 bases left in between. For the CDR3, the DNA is TGTGCCAGCTCACCCCGCCGGGACACAGGAACCGGGGAGCTGTTTTTT. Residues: CASSPRRDTGTGELFF.

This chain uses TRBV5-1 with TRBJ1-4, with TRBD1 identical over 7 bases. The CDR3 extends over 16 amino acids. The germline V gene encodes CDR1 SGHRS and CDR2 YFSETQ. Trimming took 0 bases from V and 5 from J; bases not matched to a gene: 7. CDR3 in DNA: TGCGCCAGCAGCTTGGGGGGGACAGTATCAAATGAAAAACTGTTTTTT. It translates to CASSLGGTVSNEKLFF.

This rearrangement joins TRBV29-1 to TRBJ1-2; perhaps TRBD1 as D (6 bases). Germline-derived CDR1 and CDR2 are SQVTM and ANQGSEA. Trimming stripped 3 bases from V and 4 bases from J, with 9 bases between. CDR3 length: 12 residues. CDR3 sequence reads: CSVDSQGYGYTF. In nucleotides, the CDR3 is TGCAGCGTTGATTCACAGGGCTATGGCTACACCTTC.

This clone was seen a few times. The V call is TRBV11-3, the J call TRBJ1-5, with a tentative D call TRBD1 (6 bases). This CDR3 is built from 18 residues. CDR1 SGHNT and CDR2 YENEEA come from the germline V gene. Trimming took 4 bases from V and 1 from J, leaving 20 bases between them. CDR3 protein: CASSSPDSTKLSNQPQHF. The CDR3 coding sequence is TGTGCCAGCAGCTCCCCGGACAGTACAAAATTAAGCAATCAGCCCCAGCATTTT.

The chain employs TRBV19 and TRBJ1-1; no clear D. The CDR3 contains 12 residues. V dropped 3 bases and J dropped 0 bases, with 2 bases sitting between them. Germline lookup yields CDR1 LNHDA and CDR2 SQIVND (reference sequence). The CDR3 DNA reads TGTGCCAGTAGTATTTTGAACACTGAAGCTTTCTTT. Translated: CASSILNTEAFF.

CDR3 nucleotide sequence: TGTGCCAGCAGCAGACTAGCGGGGCTTGAGCTGTTTTTT. Translated: CASSRLAGLELFF. V gene TRBV7-2 combines with J gene TRBJ2-2, with 11 bases matching TRBD2. V dropped 5 bases and J dropped 11; count of bases not matched to a gene: 4. Germline-derived CDR1 and CDR2 are SGHTA and FQGNSA. This CDR3 contains 13 residues.

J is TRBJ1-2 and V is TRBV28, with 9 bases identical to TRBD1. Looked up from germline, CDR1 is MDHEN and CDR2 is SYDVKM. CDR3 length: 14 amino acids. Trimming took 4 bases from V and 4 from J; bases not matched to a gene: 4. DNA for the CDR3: TGTGCCAGCAGTTGGGGACAGGGATTCTATGGCTACACCTTC. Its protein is CASSWGQGFYGYTF.

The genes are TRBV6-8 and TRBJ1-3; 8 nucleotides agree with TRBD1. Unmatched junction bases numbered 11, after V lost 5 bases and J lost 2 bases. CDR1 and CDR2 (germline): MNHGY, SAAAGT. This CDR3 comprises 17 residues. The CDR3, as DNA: TGTGCCAGCAGTGACTTTGTACAGGGGGAAACTGGAAACACCATATATTTT. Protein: CASSDFVQGETGNTIYF.

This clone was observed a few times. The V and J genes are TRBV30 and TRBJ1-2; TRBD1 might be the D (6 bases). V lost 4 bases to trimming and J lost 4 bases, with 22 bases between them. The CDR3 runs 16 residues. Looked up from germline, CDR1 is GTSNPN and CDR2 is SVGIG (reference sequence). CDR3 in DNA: TGTGCCTGGAATATATTCCCCCGTCGGGGGCCCTATGGCTACACCTTC. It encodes CAWNIFPRRGPYGYTF.